Each of the 9 T cell receptor beta chains below was sequenced from the same sample in a study of regulatory and conventional T cells in breast cancer. One entry per CDR3 protein, called by TCRdb with MiXCR from the PCR reads. The sample includes approximately 9,700 distinct CDR3 sequences, roughly 36% of them seen just once. The sequencing input was conventional T cells from blood. These receptors all come from a male donor in good health.

This chain links TRBV7-9 with TRBJ1-2, with 7 bases matching TRBD1. This CDR3 has 16 amino acids. CDR1 is SEHNR and CDR2 is FQNEAQ in the germline V gene (reference sequence). Germline trimming cut 4 bases from V and 3 bases from J; bases unmatched to any gene: 11. CDR3 nucleotide sequence: TGTGCCAGCAGCTCGAAGGACAGGAAAAAATACTATGGCTACACCTTC. As protein: CASSSKDRKKYYGYTF.

In its sample, this clonotype ranks as medium-sized. The rearrangement links TRBV7-9 to TRBJ1-1, with 8 bases that match TRBD1. The CDR3 is made up of 15 amino acids. V shed 1 base, J shed 7 bases, and the junction held 8 bases outside the gene matches. Germline assignment: CDR1 SEHNR and CDR2 FQNEAQ (reference sequence). The CDR3, as DNA: TGTGCCAGCAGCTTAGAGTACGGACAGGGCTTTGAAGCTTTCTTT. Its protein is CASSLEYGQGFEAFF.

This clonotype came up a few times. The CDR3 DNA is TGCGCCAGCAGCCCCGGGGATCCTCGGTACCAAGAGACCCAGTACTTC. This gives the protein CASSPGDPRYQETQYF. The chain has TRBV4-3 and TRBJ2-5, with a possible D match to TRBD2 (5 bases). The ends were cut back, 4 bases at V and 0 bases at J, with 15 bases in the middle. Per germline, CDR1 LGHNA and CDR2 YSLEER. This CDR3 has 16 residues.

The chain recombines TRBV7-9 with TRBJ1-1; D remains ambiguous. This CDR3 has 11 amino acids. The germline V and J ends were trimmed by 5 bases and 8 bases, with 9 bases remaining between them. Germline values: CDR1 SEHNR, CDR2 FQNEAQ (reference sequence). CDR3 DNA sequence: TGTGCCAGCAGCCCCGCCTTGGAAGCTTTCTTT. Protein sequence: CASSPALEAFF.

This clonotype was found a few times. V and J are TRBV7-2 and TRBJ2-1, with D maybe TRBD2 (5 bases). The CDR3 is 15 residues long. V lost 5 bases and J 5 bases, leaving 16 bases between the germline ends. Germline V gene sequence: CDR1 SGHTA, CDR2 FQGNSA. CDR3 nucleotide sequence: TGTGCCAGCAGCCGGGCGAGGGCCGCGAACAATGAGCAGTTCTTC. Translated, it gives CASSRARAANNEQFF.

This rearrangement joins TRBV7-2 to TRBJ2-3; weak D call: TRBD1 (5 bases). V lost 3 bases and J 4 bases, leaving 17 bases between the germline ends. The CDR3 extends over 16 amino acids. CDR1 SGHTA and CDR2 FQGNSA come from the germline V gene. CDR3: CASSFQGVLSADTQYF. The CDR3 region has the DNA TGTGCCAGCAGCTTTCAAGGGGTATTGTCCGCAGATACGCAGTATTTT.

This clonotype counts as medium-sized. The chain joins TRBV5-1 to TRBJ2-1; 12 bases are shared with TRBD2. Trimming cost V 3 bases and J 8 bases; bases outside gene matches: 6. Germline CDR1 is SGHRS and CDR2 is YFSETQ. This CDR3 contains 15 residues. The CDR3 DNA reads TGCGCCAGCAGCTACGGACTAGCGGGGACGGATGAGCAGTTCTTC. It yields the protein CASSYGLAGTDEQFF. Looking up the rest from reference TRBV5-1 and TRBJ2-1 gives the full variable domain: KAGVTQTPRYLIKTRGQQVTLSCSPISGHRSVSWYQQTPGQGLQFLFEYFSETQRNKGNFPGRFSGRQFSNSRSEMNVSTLELGDSALYLCASSYGLAGTDEQFFGPGTRLTVL.

The gene calls are TRBV6-1 and TRBJ2-1, with TRBD2 identical over 8 bases. The CDR3 consists of 18 residues. V lost 5 bases to trimming and J lost 0 bases; unmatched junction nucleotides: 12. Germline lookup yields CDR1 MNHNS and CDR2 SASEGT. The CDR3 loop is CASSLYGGGASSYNEQFF. CDR3 nucleotides: TGTGCCAGCAGTTTATACGGGGGGGGGGCTAGCTCCTACAATGAGCAGTTCTTC.

A remark on this clonotype: Given a much more abundant clone one base away, this may be a read error. Because the CDR3 is missing its conserved closing phenylalanine or tryptophan, this is likely a read error. The chain employs TRBV20-1 and TRBJ1-5, with TRBD1 as a possible D gene (5 bases). The CDR3 covers 12 residues. Germline V gene lookup returns CDR1 DFQATT and CDR2 SNEGSKA (reference sequence). V gave up 6 bases and J gave up 5 bases, with 11 bases separating them. CDR3 region: CSASQADQPQHL. CDR3 nucleotide sequence: TGCAGTGCATCACAGGCGGATCAGCCCCAGCATCTT.